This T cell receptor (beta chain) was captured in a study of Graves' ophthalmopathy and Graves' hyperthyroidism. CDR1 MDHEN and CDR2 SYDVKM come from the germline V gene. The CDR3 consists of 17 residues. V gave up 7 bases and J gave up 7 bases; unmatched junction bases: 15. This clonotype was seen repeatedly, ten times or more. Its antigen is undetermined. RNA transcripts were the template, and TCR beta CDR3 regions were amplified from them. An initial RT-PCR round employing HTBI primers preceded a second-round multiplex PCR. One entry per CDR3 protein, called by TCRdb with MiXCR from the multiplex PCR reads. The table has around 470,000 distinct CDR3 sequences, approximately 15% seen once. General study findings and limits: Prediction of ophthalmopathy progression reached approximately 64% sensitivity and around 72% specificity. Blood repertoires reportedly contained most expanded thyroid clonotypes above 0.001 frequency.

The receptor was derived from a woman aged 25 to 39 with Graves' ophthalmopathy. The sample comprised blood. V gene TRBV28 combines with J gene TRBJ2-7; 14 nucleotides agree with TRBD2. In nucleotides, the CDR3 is TGTGCCAGCAATACTCCGGGACTAGCGGGAGTTCGTAATGAGCAGTACTTC. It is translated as CASNTPGLAGVRNEQYF.